This TCR beta chain was obtained from a study of graft-versus-host responses after intestinal transplantation. Study context: Anti-thymocyte globulin was used for induction in all recipients, who then took tacrolimus and steroids for approximately 3 years.

The ends lost 0 bases at V and 0 bases at J; junction bases unmatched: 2. The CDR3 sequence is 15 residues long. Germline V gene lookup returns CDR1 MNHEY and CDR2 SVGAGI. Data came from immunoSEQ multiplex PCR; TCRdb stores just in-frame clones and leaves some out. Among about 100,000 clones, more than 75% were seen once, and the ten largest hold roughly 0.97%. Of note for this clone: Its antigen is currently unknown.

This material consisted of unstimulated CD4+ T cells sorted from spleen or lymph node cells, taken before transplant. The rearrangement joins TRBV6-5 to TRBJ2-7, with 7 nucleotides matching TRBD2. This sequence originates from a human donor who was the organ donor for an intestinal transplant. This CDR3 is CASSYSGGSSYEQYF. The CDR3 nucleotides read TGTGCCAGCAGTTACTCGGGGGGGAGCTCCTACGAGCAGTACTTC.